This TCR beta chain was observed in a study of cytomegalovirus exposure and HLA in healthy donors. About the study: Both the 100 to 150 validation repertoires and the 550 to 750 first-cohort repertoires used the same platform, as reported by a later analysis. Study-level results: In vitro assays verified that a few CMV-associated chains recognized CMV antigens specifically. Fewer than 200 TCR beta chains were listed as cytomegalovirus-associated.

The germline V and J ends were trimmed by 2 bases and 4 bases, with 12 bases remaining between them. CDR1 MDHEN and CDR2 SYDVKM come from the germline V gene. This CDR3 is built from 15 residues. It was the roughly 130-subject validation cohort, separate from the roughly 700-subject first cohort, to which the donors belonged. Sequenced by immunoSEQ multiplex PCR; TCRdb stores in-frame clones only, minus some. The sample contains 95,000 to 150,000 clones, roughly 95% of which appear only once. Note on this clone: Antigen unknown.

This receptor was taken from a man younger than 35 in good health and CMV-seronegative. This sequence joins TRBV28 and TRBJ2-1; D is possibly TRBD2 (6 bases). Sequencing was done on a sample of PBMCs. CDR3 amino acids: CASSLPGSYYNEQFF. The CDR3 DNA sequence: TGTGCCAGCAGTTTACCCGGGAGTTATTACAATGAGCAGTTCTTC. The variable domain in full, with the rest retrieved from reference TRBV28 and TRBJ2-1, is DVKVTQSSRYLVKRTGEKVFLECVQDMDHENMFWYRQDPGLGLRLIYFSYDVKMKEKGDIPEGYSVSREKKERFSLILESASTNQTSMYLCASSLPGSYYNEQFFGPGTRLTVL.